The 20 T cell receptor beta chains below all came from one sample that was sequenced in a study of response to subunit inactivated influenza vaccine. Each CDR3 protein gets one entry after TCRdb re-called the RT-PCR reads with MiXCR. Of 750,000 to 850,000 distinct CDR3 sequences in the sample, about 18% were seen once. The specimen was PBMCs from blood, collected approximately 5 days after vaccination. The receptors come from a man in his forties or fifties who received an inactivated influenza vaccine.

This clonotype was observed once. V usage is TRBV5-5 and J usage is TRBJ2-7; TRBD1 matches at 7 bases. CDR1 SGHKS and CDR2 YYEKEE come from the germline V gene (reference sequence). V shed 4 bases, J shed 2 bases, and the junction held 6 bases outside the gene matches. The CDR3 is 14 amino acids. CDR3 DNA: TGTGCCAGCAGCCGTGAAGACAGGGCCTACGAGCAGTACTTC. Its protein product is CASSREDRAYEQYF. Combining the CDR3 with reference TRBV5-5 and TRBJ2-7 gives the whole variable domain DAGVTQSPTHLIKTRGQQVTLRCSPISGHKSVSWYQQVLGQGPQFIFQYYEKEERGRGNFPDRFSARQFPNYSSELNVNALLLGDSALYLCASSREDRAYEQYFGPGTRLTVT.

This clonotype was found a few times. The chain has TRBV28 and TRBJ1-5; TRBD1 aligns across 7 bases. The CDR3 is made up of 14 amino acids. Germline V gene lookup returns CDR1 MDHEN and CDR2 SYDVKM. The V gene end was trimmed by 6 bases and the J gene end by 0 bases; junction bases not matched to a gene: 2. The CDR3: CASRQGSSNQPQHF. The CDR3 region has the DNA TGTGCCAGCAGACAGGGGTCTAGCAATCAGCCCCAGCATTTT.

CDR3 coding DNA: TGTGCCAGCACCAACGTGGACAGCAATCAGCCCCAGCATTTT. Amino acids: CASTNVDSNQPQHF. The chain couples TRBV7-9 to TRBJ1-5; D remains ambiguous. There are 14 residues in the CDR3. Trimming removed 7 bases at V and 1 base at J, with 11 bases between. Germline CDR1 and CDR2: SEHNR and FQNEAQ (reference sequence).

This clonotype has only a few counts. This chain uses TRBV9 with TRBJ2-1; D is uncertain. The length of the CDR3 is 14 residues. V lost 0 bases, J lost 7 bases, and 11 bases lay in between. Germline V gives CDR1 SGDLS, CDR2 YYNGEE. The CDR3 sequence: CASSVGVSSNEQFF. CDR3 DNA sequence: TGTGCCAGCAGCGTAGGGGTTAGCTCAAATGAGCAGTTCTTC. Filled out from reference TRBV9 and TRBJ2-1, the complete variable domain reads DSGVTQTPKHLITATGQRVTLRCSPRSGDLSVYWYQQSLDQGLQFLIQYYNGEERAKGNILERFSAQQFPDLHSELNLSSLELGDSALYFCASSVGVSSNEQFFGPGTRLTVL.

This clonotype occurred many times. The V gene is TRBV6-5, the J gene TRBJ1-4; tentatively, D is TRBD1 (5 bases). Germline assignment: CDR1 MNHEY and CDR2 SVGAGI. CDR3 length: 15 amino acids. V lost 2 bases to trimming and J lost 0 bases, with 7 bases between them. CDR3 DNA sequence: TGTGCCAGCAGTTACACGACAGCAACTAATGAAAAACTGTTTTTT. Amino acids: CASSYTTATNEKLFF.

The chain couples TRBV6-1 to TRBJ2-7; 14 positions match TRBD2. The junction had 6 bases not matched to a gene; V was cut back by 5 bases and J by 6 bases. This CDR3 comprises 15 residues. Germline V CDR1 and CDR2: MNHNS, SASEGT. The CDR3 DNA reads as TGTGCCAGCAGTCCCCGACTAGCGGGAGGGGGCGAGCAGTACTTC. Residues: CASSPRLAGGGEQYF.

The chain is built from TRBV20-1 and TRBJ2-1; TRBD1 aligns across 11 bases. The V gene end was trimmed by 5 bases and the J gene end by 6 bases; junction bases not matched to a gene: 6. CDR1 and CDR2 from the germline V gene are DFQATT and SNEGSKA (reference sequence). The CDR3 is made up of 14 amino acids. The CDR3, as DNA: TGCAGTGCTGCCCCCGGGACAGGGGGCAATGAGCAGTTCTTC. Protein product: CSAAPGTGGNEQFF.

This clonotype has just a few counts. The V call is TRBV6-2 or TRBV6-3, the J call TRBJ2-7; D call uncertain. The CDR3 spans 13 residues. V gave up 7 bases and J gave up 2 bases, with 12 bases separating them. Germline V gene data show CDR1 as MNHEY and CDR2 as SVGEGT. CDR3 DNA: TGTGCCAGCAATGGACCCAAAACCTACGAGCAGTACTTC. Protein sequence: CASNGPKTYEQYF.

The sample holds a few counts of this clonotype. CDR3 DNA: TGTGCCAGCAGCCCCCTCGGACGGCGAACCTATGGCTACACCTTC. Amino acids: CASSPLGRRTYGYTF. The V and J genes are TRBV6-2 or TRBV6-3 and TRBJ1-2; D unresolved. The V end lost 6 bases, the J end lost 4 bases, and 18 bases lay between the germline ends. Germline lookup yields CDR1 MNHEY and CDR2 SVGEGT. The length of the CDR3 is 15 residues.

This clonotype was seen a handful of times. V is TRBV20-1 and J is TRBJ1-1, with 7 bases fitting TRBD1. This CDR3 is built from 14 residues. Losses at the gene ends were 2 bases for V and 7 bases for J; bases not matched to a gene: 10. The germline gives CDR1 DFQATT, CDR2 SNEGSKA (reference sequence). CDR3 nucleotides: TGCAGTGCTAGACGAGGCTCCAGGGGGGATGAAGCTTTCTTT. It yields the protein CSARRGSRGDEAFF.

The J gene is TRBJ1-2, the V gene TRBV28; D ambiguous. The CDR3 totals 15 residues. V lost 4 bases and J lost 6, with 18 bases in between. The germline V gene has CDR1 MDHEN and CDR2 SYDVKM. The CDR3 DNA reads TGTGCCAGCAGTTCGATCCCCCGTACTGGGGATGGCTACACCTTC. It encodes CASSSIPRTGDGYTF.

This clonotype occurred a few times. The chain links TRBV12-3 or TRBV12-4 to TRBJ1-5, with unresolved D. V lost 6 bases to trimming and J lost 0 bases, with 15 bases between them. The length of the CDR3 is 16 residues. The CDR3 region has the DNA TGTGCCAGCAGCCTGGTTCCCCATAATAGCAATCAGCCCCAGCATTTT. Translation: CASSLVPHNSNQPQHF.

V and J are TRBV5-1 and TRBJ2-1, with D perhaps being TRBD1 or TRBD2 (5 bases each). Trimming stripped 3 bases from V and 5 bases from J, with 9 bases between. Germline V CDR1 and CDR2: SGHRS, YFSETQ. CDR3 length: 13 residues. CDR3 amino acids: CASSWGRNNEQFF. DNA of the CDR3: TGCGCCAGCAGCTGGGGACGAAACAATGAGCAGTTCTTC.

On this clonotype: It may be a read error: a sequence one base away is much more abundant. This chain connects TRBV4-1 to TRBJ2-5, with D perhaps matching TRBD2 (6 bases). The CDR3 extends over 15 amino acids. Germline V gives CDR1 MGHRA, CDR2 YSYEKL. The CDR3 DNA reads TGCGCCAGCAGTCTTCTCGTGGCTAGCGCCGAGACCGAGTACTTC. This translates into CASSLLVASAETEYF.

The chain combines TRBV24-1 with TRBJ2-4, with a weak D call TRBD2 (5 bases). CDR3 length: 13 residues. Germline V lookup: CDR1 KGHDR, CDR2 SFDVKD. V shed 9 bases and J shed 1 base, with 9 bases lying between them. The CDR3 DNA is TGTGCCACCTCTAGCAGTGCCAAAAACATTCAGTACTTC. Translated, it gives CATSSSAKNIQYF.

The genes are TRBV28 and TRBJ2-5; 13 nucleotides match TRBD2. The CDR3 is made up of 17 amino acids. From germline, CDR1 is MDHEN and CDR2 SYDVKM. J gave up 0 bases and V 6 bases, and 7 bases lay outside the gene matches. CDR3 DNA: TGTGCCAGCAGGCTGGGGACTAGCGGGGAGTACCAAGAGACCCAGTACTTC. This sequence encodes CASRLGTSGEYQETQYF.

In this sample, this clonotype turned up a few times. The chain uses TRBV11-2 and TRBJ1-1; the D gene is possibly TRBD1 (5 bases). Trimming removed 1 base from V and 6 bases from J, with 9 bases in between. The germline gives CDR1 SGHAT, CDR2 FQNNGV. The CDR3 contains 13 residues. CDR3 sequence: CASSLGTPPEAFF. CDR3 sequence (DNA): TGTGCCAGCAGCTTAGGGACACCGCCTGAAGCTTTCTTT.

This clonotype was counted only a few times. The J gene is TRBJ2-1, the V gene TRBV20-1, with D hard to call. Germline values: CDR1 DFQATT, CDR2 SNEGSKA (reference sequence). The length of the CDR3 is 14 residues. CDR3 in amino acids: CSAARPRPYNEQFF. The CDR3 nucleotides read TGCAGCGCAGCCCGCCCCAGGCCCTACAATGAGCAGTTCTTC.

The chain links TRBV10-3 to TRBJ2-5; no definite D call. Trimming cost V 2 bases and J 1 base, with 5 bases left between them. Germline CDR1 reads ENHRY; CDR2 reads SYGVKD. The CDR3 runs 13 residues. The CDR3: CAISEGPQETQYF. For the CDR3, the DNA is TGTGCCATCAGTGAGGGACCCCAAGAGACCCAGTACTTC.

The chain couples TRBV6-5 to TRBJ2-7, with D possibly TRBD2 on 5 matching bases. Trimming left V 0 bases short and J 3 bases short, with 18 bases between. Germline-derived CDR1 and CDR2 are MNHEY and SVGAGI. CDR3 length equals 17 residues. The CDR3 bases are TGTGCCAGCAGTTACTCAGGATCCTCGGGGAGTATCTACGAGCAGTACTTC. This gives the protein CASSYSGSSGSIYEQYF.